Shown below are 10 T cell receptor beta chains from a single sample sequenced in a study of T-cell memory formation after mild COVID-19. Each CDR3 protein is one row after TCRdb ran MiXCR on the 5' RACE reads. Of around 320,000 distinct CDR3 sequences listed, 25% to 30% are singletons. Sequencing was carried out using PBMCs or a T cell subset sorted from them (not recorded which). These receptors all stem from an adult woman who had mild COVID-19 (a few samples of this study predate the infection). Cell type and time point are not known.

This rearrangement joins TRBV12-3 or TRBV12-4 to TRBJ2-2, with a possible D match to TRBD2 (6 bases). The V and J ends lost 7 bases and 1 base respectively, with 19 bases between them. The CDR3 consists of 17 residues. CDR3 sequence (DNA): TGTGCCAGCACCACGTCGGCAAGTAGCGGGAACACCGGGGAGCTGTTTTTT. It encodes CASTTSASSGNTGELFF.

This clonotype has more than one count but fewer than ten. J is TRBJ2-1 and V is TRBV11-2; TRBD1 is a possible D gene (7 bases). This CDR3 region has 16 residues. CDR1 and CDR2 (germline): SGHAT, FQNNGV. V was clipped by 7 bases and J by 9 bases, with 25 bases between them. CDR3 in DNA: TGTGCCAGCACCCACCCAGCGGAGTCAGGGGGGACTGAGCAGTTCTTC. Amino acids: CASTHPAESGGTEQFF.

The chain employs TRBV19 and TRBJ1-6, with TRBD1 matching 9 bases. Germline V gene data show CDR1 as LNHDA and CDR2 as SQIVND (reference sequence). The V segment lost 1 base and the J segment 4 bases; nucleotides outside the gene matches: 5. This CDR3 is built from 17 residues. CDR3 DNA: TGTGCCAGTAGTATAGGGGATGGACAGGGGTATAATTCACCCCTCCACTTT. This translates into CASSIGDGQGYNSPLHF.

The chain uses TRBV12-3 or TRBV12-4 and TRBJ2-3, with 10 bases aligning to TRBD2. V lost 8 bases to trimming and J lost 0 bases; unmatched junction nucleotides: 17. The CDR3 is 19 amino acids. CDR3 protein: CASCFQAGGPPPSTDTQYF. For the CDR3, the DNA is TGTGCCAGCTGCTTTCAAGCGGGAGGGCCCCCCCCTAGCACAGATACGCAGTATTTT.

The chain has TRBV7-9 and TRBJ1-1, with 8 positions matching TRBD1. The CDR3 length is 16 residues. The V segment lost 9 bases and the J segment 2 bases; nucleotides outside the gene matches: 14. From germline, CDR1 is SEHNR and CDR2 FQNEAQ (reference sequence). The CDR3, as DNA: TGTGCCAGTAGCGACCAGGGGGCTGACAAAAACACTGAAGCTTTCTTT. The encoded protein is CASSDQGADKNTEAFF.

V gene TRBV10-2 combines with J gene TRBJ1-5; no clear D gene. Germline V gene lookup returns CDR1 WSHSY and CDR2 SAAADI. This CDR3 is 16 amino acids long. V dropped 0 bases and J dropped 1 base, with 10 bases sitting between them. The CDR3 sequence: CASSESGQLSNQPQHF. DNA for the CDR3: TGCGCCAGCAGTGAGTCCGGCCAGCTAAGCAATCAGCCCCAGCATTTT.

The sample holds a few counts of this clonotype. The DNA for the CDR3 is TGTGCCAGCAGCTTACGACGGACAGGCGGAGAGACCCAGTACTTC. This gives the protein CASSLRRTGGETQYF. The V call is TRBV7-3, the J call TRBJ2-5; TRBD1 matches 7 bases. The CDR3 has 15 residues. The germline CDR1 and CDR2 sequences are SGHTA and FQGTGA. Losses at the gene ends were 2 bases for V and 4 bases for J; bases not matched to a gene: 7. Combining the CDR3 with reference TRBV7-3 and TRBJ2-5 gives the whole variable domain GAGVSQTPSNKVTEKGKYVELRCDPISGHTALYWYRQSLGQGPEFLIYFQGTGAADDSGLPNDRFFAVRPEGSVSTLKIQRTERGDSAVYLCASSLRRTGGETQYFGPGTRLLVL.

The chain has TRBV9 and TRBJ2-1; 11 positions agree with TRBD1. The length of the CDR3 is 15 residues. CDR1 SGDLS and CDR2 YYNGEE come from the germline V gene. Unmatched junction bases numbered 4, after V lost 1 base and J lost 7 bases. The CDR3 region has the DNA TGTGCCAGCAGCGTAATGGGACAGGGGGGGAATGAGCAGTTCTTC. It yields the protein CASSVMGQGGNEQFF. The whole variable domain, filled in from reference TRBV9 and TRBJ2-1, reads DSGVTQTPKHLITATGQRVTLRCSPRSGDLSVYWYQQSLDQGLQFLIQYYNGEERAKGNILERFSAQQFPDLHSELNLSSLELGDSALYFCASSVMGQGGNEQFFGPGTRLTVL.

This clonotype appeared a few times. The chain uses TRBV6-5 and TRBJ2-1, with a possible D match to TRBD1 (6 bases). Per the germline V gene, CDR1 is MNHEY and CDR2 is SVGAGI. The CDR3 is made up of 14 amino acids. The germline V and J ends were trimmed by 0 bases and 12 bases, with 15 bases remaining between them. The CDR3 region has the DNA TGTGCCAGCAGTTACTCGAAGGGGGACGACGGGCAGTTCTTC. It translates to CASSYSKGDDGQFF.

The chain has TRBV29-1 and TRBJ2-7; 8 nucleotides match TRBD2. Germline V gene sequence: CDR1 SQVTM, CDR2 ANQGSEA. V lost 6 bases, J lost 0 bases, and 4 bases stayed unmatched. This CDR3 is 13 amino acids long. CDR3 in DNA: TGCAGCGTGGAAAGCGGGAGCTCCTACGAGCAGTACTTC. Translating it yields CSVESGSSYEQYF.